This T cell receptor beta chain was sequenced in a study of response to subunit inactivated influenza vaccine. Study-level points and caveats: There was a suggestion from the authors that each seasonal influenza vaccination recruits few new T cells.

Worth noting for this clonotype: Its antigen is unidentified.

CDR3 size: 15 residues. Losses at the gene ends were 4 bases for V and 3 bases for J; bases not matched to a gene: 5. Germline V CDR1 and CDR2: SGHRS, YFSETQ. TCRdb re-derived calls from the RT-PCR reads in MiXCR, one entry per CDR3 protein. This table holds around 580,000 distinct CDR3 sequences, approximately 10% found once. The sequence was obtained from a man in his forties or fifties who received an inactivated influenza vaccine. J is TRBJ2-2 and V is TRBV5-1; TRBD1 matches at 8 bases. The specimen was PBMCs from blood, collected on the day of vaccination. CDR3 nucleotide sequence: TGCGCCAGCAGCCCCCAGGGGGCCGACACCGGGGAGCTGTTTTTT. Amino acids: CASSPQGADTGELFF.